The rows below give T cell receptor beta chains drawn from one sample of a study of blood T cell repertoires in COVID-19. The table came from immunoSEQ multiplex PCR; TCRdb's copy has only in-frame clones and leaves some out. Of some 50,000 clones listed, 86% are singletons. The sample comprised PBMCs or T cells enriched from blood (not recorded which). These receptors came from a woman in her forties or fifties who had recovered from COVID-19. Each CDR3 is given with its conserved first and last residue. D genes are given only for firm matches. For some rows the clone size is stated as once, few or many, or as a class when expanded; others skip it.

j_call	clone_size	d_call	v_call	cdr3_aa	cdr3_nt
TRBJ2-3	NA	TRBD2	TRBV5-4	CASSLRGGLGTDTQYF	TGTGCCAGCAGCTTGCGGGGGGGCCTCGGCACAGATACGCAGTATTTT
TRBJ1-1	few	NA	TRBV7-9	CASSPTGNTEAFF	TGTGCCAGCAGCCCGACAGGGAACACTGAAGCTTTCTTT
TRBJ1-6	NA	TRBD1	TRBV18	CASSPGQGALNSPLHF	TGTGCCAGCTCACCCGGACAGGGGGCTCTCAATTCACCCCTCCACTTT
TRBJ2-1	once	NA	TRBV7-9	CASSLSGNNEQFF	TGTGCCAGCAGCTTATCAGGAAACAATGAGCAGTTCTTC
TRBJ2-5	NA	TRBD1	TRBV6-1	CASSEPGQGRLQETQYF	TGTGCCAGCAGTGAACCGGGACAGGGACGCTTGCAAGAGACCCAGTACTTC
TRBJ2-5	NA	TRBD1	TRBV15	CATSRGGTGVKTQYF	TGTGCCACCAGCAGAGGTGGGACAGGGGTTAAGACCCAGTACTTC
TRBJ2-2	few	TRBD1	TRBV15	CATSRERTGTGGARNTGELFF	TGTGCCACCAGCAGGGAACGGACCGGGACAGGGGGCGCTCGGAACACCGGGGAGCTGTTTTTT
TRBJ1-2	NA	NA	TRBV18	CASSPSLGRQAGYTF	TGTGCCAGCTCACCTAGTTTGGGGAGGCAGGCTGGCTACACCTTC
TRBJ1-3	NA	TRBD1	TRBV4-1	CASSQGDRGRSGNTIYF	TGCGCCAGCAGCCAAGGGGACAGGGGCAGATCTGGAAACACCATATATTTT
TRBJ2-2	NA	NA	TRBV28	CASSFGGPNTGELFF	TGTGCCAGCAGTTTTGGAGGGCCGAACACCGGGGAGCTGTTTTTT
TRBJ2-6	NA	TRBD2	TRBV7-8	CASSLPRGGETRYGANVLTF	TGTGCCAGCAGCCTACCCCGGGGGGGGGAGACTAGGTATGGGGCCAACGTCCTGACTTTC
TRBJ2-1	NA	NA	TRBV19	CASSINHGGRGEQFF	TGTGCCAGTAGTATCAACCATGGCGGAAGGGGTGAGCAGTTCTTC
TRBJ2-5	NA	TRBD1	TRBV30	CARNRGQETQYF	TGTGCCCGAAACAGGGGTCAAGAGACCCAGTACTTC
TRBJ2-7	NA	TRBD1	TRBV4-1	CASSQEDRGQIEQYF	TGCGCCAGCAGCCAGGAAGACAGGGGTCAAATCGAGCAGTACTTC
TRBJ2-1	NA	TRBD2	TRBV10-1	CASSDSPGLAGSTLYNEQFF	TGCGCCAGCAGTGATTCACCGGGACTAGCGGGGTCCACCCTCTACAATGAGCAGTTCTTC
TRBJ2-3	NA	TRBD2	TRBV19	CASSIETSGSPDTQYF	TGTGCCAGTAGTATAGAGACTAGCGGGAGTCCAGATACGCAGTATTTT
TRBJ1-1	NA	TRBD1	TRBV29-1	CSALLGTGITEAFF	TGCAGCGCCTTACTCGGGACAGGGATTACTGAAGCTTTCTTT
TRBJ1-4	NA	NA	TRBV25-1	CASSRDIGSEKLFF	TGTGCCAGCAGTCGGGACATCGGATCCGAAAAACTGTTTTTT
TRBJ2-2	NA	TRBD1	TRBV11-2	CASSLFGQGARTGELFF	TGTGCCAGCAGCTTATTTGGGCAGGGGGCCCGGACCGGGGAGCTGTTTTTT
TRBJ1-2	NA	TRBD1	TRBV28	CASSFVTGPYGYTF	TGTGCCAGCAGTTTCGTGACAGGGCCGTATGGCTACACCTTC
TRBJ1-4	NA	TRBD1	TRBV15	CATSGPPGQGKAEKLFF	TGTGCCACCAGCGGCCCCCCGGGACAGGGAAAAGCTGAAAAACTGTTTTTT
TRBJ2-2	NA	NA	TRBV5-1	CASSPTPVNTGELFF	TGCGCCAGCAGCCCTACCCCGGTGAACACCGGGGAGCTGTTTTTT
TRBJ2-1	NA	TRBD2	TRBV27	CASSPGTSGSNEQFF	TGTGCCAGCAGTCCCGGGACTAGCGGGAGCAATGAGCAGTTCTTC
TRBJ1-1	NA	TRBD1	TRBV11-1	CASSPDRYTEAFF	TGTGCCAGCAGCCCGGACAGGTACACTGAAGCTTTCTTT
TRBJ2-2	NA	NA	TRBV6-5	CASSYSVDTGELFF	TGTGCCAGCAGTTACAGCGTGGACACCGGGGAGCTGTTTTTT
TRBJ1-2	NA	NA	TRBV12-3/TRBV12-4	CASSATGLVGYTF	TGTGCCAGCAGTGCAACAGGTCTGGTCGGCTACACCTTC
TRBJ2-3	NA	TRBD2	TRBV29-1	CSVTGTSGTDTQYF	TGCAGCGTCACCGGGACTAGCGGCACAGATACGCAGTATTTT
TRBJ2-7	NA	NA	TRBV19	CASSASSDHLSYEQYF	TGTGCCAGTAGTGCCTCTAGCGACCACCTCTCCTACGAGCAGTACTTC
TRBJ2-7	NA	TRBD1	TRBV5-1	CASSVTQGLRWEQYF	TGCGCCAGCAGCGTCACACAGGGGTTAAGGTGGGAGCAGTACTTC
TRBJ1-1	NA	NA	TRBV7-2	CASRLQLLQVATFF	TGTGCCAGCAGATTACAGCTTCTCCAGGTTGCGACTTTCTTT
TRBJ2-1	once	NA	TRBV4-1	CASSRAGEANEQFF	TGCGCCAGCAGCCGGGCAGGGGAAGCCAATGAGCAGTTCTTC
TRBJ2-3	once	TRBD2	TRBV28	CASRSRGGADTQYF	TGTGCCAGCAGAAGCCGGGGGGGCGCAGATACGCAGTATTTT
TRBJ2-1	once	TRBD1	TRBV5-1	CASSSFRTGRNEQFF	TGCGCCAGCAGCTCTTTCCGGACAGGGCGAAATGAGCAGTTCTTC
TRBJ1-1	once	NA	TRBV6-5	CASSYSRGGNTEAFF	TGTGCCAGCAGTTACTCGAGAGGGGGGAACACTGAAGCTTTCTTT
TRBJ1-1	NA	TRBD1	TRBV15	CATSRAGRGLMNTEAFF	TGTGCCACCAGCAGAGCCGGCAGGGGGCTTATGAACACTGAAGCTTTCTTT
TRBJ2-7	few	NA	TRBV18	CASSPNGGSSGEQYF	TGTGCCAGCTCACCAAATGGGGGGAGTTCTGGCGAGCAGTACTTC
TRBJ2-3	NA	TRBD2	TRBV7-9	CASSRSGTSTDTQYF	TGTGCCAGCAGCCGTAGCGGGACTAGCACAGATACGCAGTATTTT
TRBJ2-2	medium-sized	TRBD2	TRBV5-4	CASSLWGPGLATGELFF	TGTGCCAGCAGCTTGTGGGGCCCCGGACTAGCCACCGGGGAGCTGTTTTTT
TRBJ1-5	once	TRBD1	TRBV6-2/TRBV6-3	CASSTRAGQVYQPQHF	TGTGCCAGCAGTACCCGGGCAGGACAGGTATATCAGCCCCAGCATTTT
TRBJ1-1	once	TRBD1	TRBV18	CASSPYDRAITEAFF	TGTGCCAGCTCACCATACGACAGGGCAATCACTGAAGCTTTCTTT
TRBJ1-1	NA	NA	TRBV6-5	CASSYSSGPGTEAFF	TGTGCCAGCAGTTACTCGAGCGGCCCGGGGACTGAAGCTTTCTTT
TRBJ2-1	NA	TRBD1	TRBV28	CASSPPSTGYNEQFF	TGTGCCAGCAGTCCCCCCTCGACAGGGTACAATGAGCAGTTCTTC